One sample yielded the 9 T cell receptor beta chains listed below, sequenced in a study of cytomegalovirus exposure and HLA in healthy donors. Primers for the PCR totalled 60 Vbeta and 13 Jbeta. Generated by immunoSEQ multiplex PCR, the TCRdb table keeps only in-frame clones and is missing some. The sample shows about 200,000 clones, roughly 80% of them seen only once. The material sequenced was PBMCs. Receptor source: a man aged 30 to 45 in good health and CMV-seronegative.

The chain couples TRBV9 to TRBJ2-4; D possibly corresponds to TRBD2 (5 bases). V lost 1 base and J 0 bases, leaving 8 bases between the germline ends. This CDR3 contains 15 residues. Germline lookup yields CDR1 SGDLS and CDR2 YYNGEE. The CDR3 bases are TGTGCCAGCAGCGTATTCGGGGAAGCCAAAAACATTCAGTACTTC. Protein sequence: CASSVFGEAKNIQYF.

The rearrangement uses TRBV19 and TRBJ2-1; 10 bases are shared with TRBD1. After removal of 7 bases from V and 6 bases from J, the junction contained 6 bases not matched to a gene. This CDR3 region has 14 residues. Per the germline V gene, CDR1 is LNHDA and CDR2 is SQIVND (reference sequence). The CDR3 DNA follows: TGTGCCAGTATGGACAGGGGGGGAGGCAATGAGCAGTTCTTC. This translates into CASMDRGGGNEQFF.

The CDR3 nucleotides are TGTGCCAGCAGTTTTGGACAGGGAACTGAAGCTTTCTTT. Its protein product is CASSFGQGTEAFF. This chain links TRBV11-3 with TRBJ1-1; TRBD1 matches at 8 bases. Trimming removed 6 bases from V and 5 bases from J; junction bases left unmatched: 5. Per germline, CDR1 SGHNT and CDR2 YENEEA. The CDR3 length is 13 residues. Using reference TRBV11-3 and TRBJ1-1 for the parts outside the CDR3, the full variable domain is EAGVVQSPRYKIIEKKQPVAFWCNPISGHNTLYWYLQNLGQGPELLIRYENEEAVDDSQLPKDRFSAERLKGVDSTLKIQPAELGDSAVYLCASSFGQGTEAFFGQGTRLTVV.

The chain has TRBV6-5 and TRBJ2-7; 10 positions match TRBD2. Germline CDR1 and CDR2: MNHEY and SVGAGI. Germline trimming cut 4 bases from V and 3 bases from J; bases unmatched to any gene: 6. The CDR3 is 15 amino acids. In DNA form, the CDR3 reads TGTGCCAGCAGTTCCTGGACTAGCGGTAACTACGAGCAGTACTTC. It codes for CASSSWTSGNYEQYF.

CDR3 nucleotide sequence: TGTGCCAGCAGTTTGCGGATGCGTGGGCAGTATTTT. Translation gives CASSLRMRGQYF. The V and J genes are TRBV28 and TRBJ2-3, with no clear D. CDR1 and CDR2 from the germline V gene are MDHEN and SYDVKM. V was shortened by 3 bases and J by 11 bases, with 12 bases between the two germline ends. CDR3 size: 12 residues.

The DNA for the CDR3 is TGTGCCAGTAGACCAGGGGGGTTGGAGACCCAGTACTTC. Residues: CASRPGGLETQYF. The chain links TRBV5-6 to TRBJ2-5, with D tentatively TRBD1 (7 bases). The germline V gene has CDR1 SGHDT and CDR2 YYEEEE. There are 13 residues in the CDR3. Trimming stripped 8 bases from V and 5 bases from J, with 16 bases between.

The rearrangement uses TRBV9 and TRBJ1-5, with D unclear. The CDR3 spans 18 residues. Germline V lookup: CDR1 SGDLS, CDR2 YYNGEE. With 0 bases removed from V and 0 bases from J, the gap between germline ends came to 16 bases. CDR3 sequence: CASSVDRGIVSSNQPQHF. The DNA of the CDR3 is TGTGCCAGCAGCGTAGACCGGGGTATCGTTTCTAGCAATCAGCCCCAGCATTTT.

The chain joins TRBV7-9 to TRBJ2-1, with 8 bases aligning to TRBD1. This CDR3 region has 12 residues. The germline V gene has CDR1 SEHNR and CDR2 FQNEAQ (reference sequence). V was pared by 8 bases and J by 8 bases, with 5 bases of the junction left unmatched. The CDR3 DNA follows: TGTGCCAGCCTTTCGACAGGGGATGAGCAGTTCTTC. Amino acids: CASLSTGDEQFF.

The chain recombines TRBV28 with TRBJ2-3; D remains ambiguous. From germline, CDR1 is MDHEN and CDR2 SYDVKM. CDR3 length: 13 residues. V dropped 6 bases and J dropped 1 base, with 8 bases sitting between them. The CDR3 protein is CASSLQGTDTQYF. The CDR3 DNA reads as TGTGCCAGCAGCCTGCAGGGCACAGATACGCAGTATTTT.